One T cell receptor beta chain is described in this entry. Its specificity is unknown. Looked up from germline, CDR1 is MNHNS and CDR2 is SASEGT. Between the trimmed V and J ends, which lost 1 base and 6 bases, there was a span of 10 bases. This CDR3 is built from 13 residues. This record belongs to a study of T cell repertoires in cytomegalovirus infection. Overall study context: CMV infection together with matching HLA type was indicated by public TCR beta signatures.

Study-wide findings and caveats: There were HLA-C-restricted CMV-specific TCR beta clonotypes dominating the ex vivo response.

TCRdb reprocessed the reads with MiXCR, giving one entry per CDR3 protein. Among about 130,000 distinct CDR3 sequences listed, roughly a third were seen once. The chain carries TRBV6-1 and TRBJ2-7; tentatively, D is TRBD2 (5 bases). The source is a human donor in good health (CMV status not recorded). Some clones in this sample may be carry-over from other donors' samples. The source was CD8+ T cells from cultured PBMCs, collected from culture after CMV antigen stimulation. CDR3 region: CASSEVGLSEQYF. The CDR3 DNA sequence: TGTGCCAGCAGTGAAGTCGGACTTAGCGAGCAGTACTTC.